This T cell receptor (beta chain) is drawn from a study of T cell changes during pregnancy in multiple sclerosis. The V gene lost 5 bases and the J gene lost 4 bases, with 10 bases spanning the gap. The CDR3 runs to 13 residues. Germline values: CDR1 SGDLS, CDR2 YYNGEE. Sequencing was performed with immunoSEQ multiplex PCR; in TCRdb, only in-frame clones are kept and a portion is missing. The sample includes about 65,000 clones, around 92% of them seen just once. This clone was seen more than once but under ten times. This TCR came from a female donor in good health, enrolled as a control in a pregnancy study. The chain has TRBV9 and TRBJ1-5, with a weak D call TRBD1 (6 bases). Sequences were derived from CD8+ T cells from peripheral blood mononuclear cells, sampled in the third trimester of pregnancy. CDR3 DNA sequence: TGTGCCAGCAGTGAGACAGGAAATCAGCCCCAGCATTTT. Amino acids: CASSETGNQPQHF.